This is a list of T cell receptor beta chains from one sample in a study of OX40 agonist ivuxolimab in advanced cancers. Sequencing was performed with immunoSEQ multiplex PCR; in TCRdb, only in-frame clones are kept and a portion is missing. This table has about 80,000 clones, approximately 93% appearing once. The sequenced sample was CD4+ or CD8+ T cells sorted from blood, obtained in a trial of the OX40 agonist ivuxolimab. These receptors originate from an adult with an advanced solid tumor such as melanoma, head and neck, liver or kidney cancer. The CDR3 runs from the conserved cysteine through the conserved F or W. Fields, in order: J gene, D gene, V gene, CDR3 length, clone size, CDR3 protein, CDR3 DNA. A D gene is named only where the DNA matches it firmly. Size values are once, few and many counts, or a class for expanded clones, and some rows have none.

j_gene: TRBJ2-7; d_gene: TRBD1; v_gene: TRBV9; len: 14; abundance: NA; CDR3aa: CASSSGGPPYEQYF; CDR3nt: TGTGCCAGCAGCTCAGGGGGTCCCCCCTACGAGCAGTACTTC
j_gene: TRBJ2-7; d_gene: TRBD1; v_gene: TRBV4-2; len: 12; abundance: NA; CDR3aa: CASSVTGHEQYF; CDR3nt: TGTGCCAGCAGCGTGACAGGGCACGAGCAGTACTTC
j_gene: TRBJ2-7; d_gene: NA; v_gene: TRBV18; len: 14; abundance: NA; CDR3aa: CASSPPPPLDEQYF; CDR3nt: TGTGCCAGCTCACCCCCTCCTCCCCTGGACGAGCAGTACTTC
j_gene: TRBJ2-3; d_gene: TRBD2; v_gene: TRBV27; len: 17; abundance: NA; CDR3aa: CASSFQTSGREGDTQYF; CDR3nt: TGTGCCAGCAGTTTCCAGACTAGCGGGAGGGAGGGAGATACGCAGTATTTT
j_gene: TRBJ2-7; d_gene: TRBD2; v_gene: TRBV5-1; len: 14; abundance: NA; CDR3aa: CASSLGTSGYEQYF; CDR3nt: TGCGCCAGCAGCTTGGGGACTAGCGGCTACGAGCAGTACTTC
j_gene: TRBJ1-4; d_gene: TRBD1; v_gene: TRBV7-9; len: 15; abundance: NA; CDR3aa: CASSPRDREYEKLFF; CDR3nt: TGTGCCAGCAGCCCAAGGGACAGGGAATATGAAAAACTGTTTTTT
j_gene: TRBJ1-1; d_gene: NA; v_gene: TRBV9; len: 13; abundance: few; CDR3aa: CASSGSLNTEAFF; CDR3nt: TGTGCCAGCAGCGGTTCGTTAAACACTGAAGCTTTCTTT
j_gene: TRBJ2-7; d_gene: NA; v_gene: TRBV9; len: 16; abundance: NA; CDR3aa: CASSVDSLQGTYEQYF; CDR3nt: TGTGCCAGCAGCGTAGATTCTTTACAGGGAACCTACGAGCAGTACTTC
j_gene: TRBJ1-2; d_gene: NA; v_gene: TRBV7-2; len: 16; abundance: NA; CDR3aa: CASSSLGREANYGYTF; CDR3nt: TGTGCCAGCAGCTCCCTGGGGCGCGAAGCTAACTATGGCTACACCTTC
j_gene: TRBJ2-7; d_gene: NA; v_gene: TRBV5-4; len: 15; abundance: NA; CDR3aa: CASSGFDTHSYEQYF; CDR3nt: TGTGCCAGCAGCGGATTCGACACCCACTCCTACGAGCAGTACTTC
j_gene: TRBJ1-1; d_gene: NA; v_gene: TRBV6-6; len: 10; abundance: NA; CDR3aa: CASKGTEAFF; CDR3nt: TGTGCCAGCAAGGGCACAGAAGCTTTCTTT
j_gene: TRBJ2-3; d_gene: TRBD2; v_gene: TRBV4-3; len: 15; abundance: NA; CDR3aa: CASSQTLAGGDTQYF; CDR3nt: TGCGCCAGCAGCCAGACCCTAGCGGGAGGGGATACGCAGTATTTT
j_gene: TRBJ2-4; d_gene: TRBD2; v_gene: TRBV5-1; len: 14; abundance: NA; CDR3aa: CASSPPERERGEYF; CDR3nt: TGCGCCAGCAGCCCCCCGGAGCGGGAGAGGGGGGAGTACTTC
j_gene: TRBJ2-7; d_gene: NA; v_gene: TRBV18; len: 15; abundance: NA; CDR3aa: CASSPGGLYSYEQHF; CDR3nt: TGTGCCAGCTCACCGGGGGGGCTGTACTCCTACGAGCAGCACTTC
j_gene: TRBJ1-4; d_gene: NA; v_gene: TRBV4-1; len: 13; abundance: few; CDR3aa: CASGFPLGEKLFF; CDR3nt: TGCGCCAGCGGTTTCCCTCTAGGTGAAAAACTGTTTTTT
j_gene: TRBJ2-7; d_gene: NA; v_gene: TRBV7-2; len: 12; abundance: NA; CDR3aa: CASSLWGSEQYF; CDR3nt: TGTGCCAGCAGCTTATGGGGGAGCGAGCAGTACTTC
j_gene: TRBJ2-1; d_gene: TRBD2; v_gene: TRBV29-1; len: 20; abundance: NA; CDR3aa: CSVEGFYQEGAGGPGYEQFF; CDR3nt: TGCAGCGTTGAAGGCTTCTACCAGGAGGGAGCGGGAGGGCCAGGATATGAGCAGTTCTTC
j_gene: TRBJ1-1; d_gene: NA; v_gene: TRBV4-2; len: 15; abundance: NA; CDR3aa: CASSLFTASNTEAFF; CDR3nt: TGTGCCAGCAGCCTCTTCACAGCGTCGAACACTGAAGCTTTCTTT
j_gene: TRBJ2-2; d_gene: NA; v_gene: TRBV9; len: 15; abundance: NA; CDR3aa: CASSVGGETTGELFF; CDR3nt: TGTGCCAGCAGCGTAGGGGGCGAAACCACCGGGGAGCTGTTTTTT
j_gene: TRBJ2-1; d_gene: NA; v_gene: TRBV6-6; len: 12; abundance: NA; CDR3aa: CASSWGTNEQFF; CDR3nt: TGTGCCAGCAGTTGGGGAACAAATGAGCAGTTCTTC
j_gene: TRBJ1-2; d_gene: NA; v_gene: TRBV4-1; len: 16; abundance: NA; CDR3aa: CASSFQGTIPNYGYTF; CDR3nt: TGCGCCAGCAGCTTCCAGGGGACAATACCTAACTATGGCTACACCTTC
j_gene: TRBJ2-3; d_gene: NA; v_gene: TRBV14; len: 14; abundance: NA; CDR3aa: CASSLRDLRDTQYF; CDR3nt: TGTGCCAGCAGCCTAAGGGACCTGAGGGACACGCAGTATTTT
j_gene: TRBJ2-1; d_gene: TRBD2; v_gene: TRBV28; len: 15; abundance: NA; CDR3aa: CASRVGTSGYNEQFF; CDR3nt: TGTGCCAGCAGGGTCGGGACTAGCGGGTACAATGAGCAGTTCTTC
j_gene: TRBJ2-3; d_gene: NA; v_gene: TRBV15; len: 14; abundance: NA; CDR3aa: CATSSFLGENTQYF; CDR3nt: TGTGCCACCAGCAGTTTTTTGGGAGAGAATACGCAGTATTTT
j_gene: TRBJ2-7; d_gene: NA; v_gene: TRBV5-4; len: 12; abundance: NA; CDR3aa: CASSLAAGEQYF; CDR3nt: TGTGCCAGCAGCTTGGCAGCGGGCGAGCAGTACTTC
j_gene: TRBJ1-2; d_gene: TRBD1; v_gene: TRBV7-9; len: 15; abundance: NA; CDR3aa: CASSTRTGGGYGYTF; CDR3nt: TGTGCCAGCAGCACAAGGACAGGGGGCGGCTATGGCTACACCTTC